This TCR beta chain was documented in a study of blood T cell repertoires in COVID-19. Study-level background: In each case, the material was cDNA or gDNA derived from T cells, B-cell-depleted T cells, or PBMCs.

The CDR3 loop spans 15 amino acids. The ends lost 5 bases at V and 4 bases at J; junction bases unmatched: 8. The germline V gene has CDR1 PRHDT and CDR2 FYEKMQ (reference sequence). This table comes from immunoSEQ multiplex PCR, and its TCRdb copy is limited to in-frame clones, with some not included. The table has 100,000 or so clones, 75% to 95% seen once. The origin of this receptor is a human donor with active COVID-19. The donor label of this sample is uncertain. The sample comprised peripheral blood. The chain has TRBV13 and TRBJ1-3, with 7 bases fitting TRBD1. The chain's CDR3 is CASSPRQGGGNTIYF. The CDR3 DNA follows: TGTGCCAGCAGCCCGCGGCAGGGGGGCGGAAACACCATATATTTT.